These 12 T cell receptor beta chains were all obtained from the same sample, sequenced in a study of OX40 agonist ivuxolimab in advanced cancers. Libraries were prepared by immunoSEQ multiplex PCR; TCRdb keeps only in-frame clonotypes and omits some of them. The table shows 77,000 or so clones, with approximately 89% occurring only once. The sequencing here drew on CD4+ or CD8+ T cells sorted from blood, taken in a trial of the OX40 agonist ivuxolimab. The source is an adult with an advanced solid tumor such as melanoma, head and neck, liver or kidney cancer.

The genes are TRBV19 and TRBJ2-5; TRBD1 matches 12 bases. Trimming took 7 bases from V and 2 from J; bases not matched to a gene: 5. CDR3 length equals 15 residues. CDR1 is LNHDA, CDR2 SQIVND, per germline (reference sequence). CDR3: CASTTGQGAQETQYF. CDR3 bases: TGTGCCAGTACCACGGGACAGGGGGCTCAAGAGACCCAGTACTTC.

The J gene is TRBJ2-7, the V gene TRBV27; 8 positions agree with TRBD1. V trimming: 1 base; J trimming: 2 bases; junction bases outside the gene matches: 4. Germline V gene lookup returns CDR1 MNHEY and CDR2 SMNVEV (reference sequence). This CDR3 spans 15 amino acids. The CDR3 reads CASSLWGDRTYEQYF. CDR3 DNA: TGTGCCAGCAGTTTATGGGGGGACAGGACCTACGAGCAGTACTTC.

The chain employs TRBV28 and TRBJ2-2, with TRBD1 matching over 7 bases. CDR3 length equals 15 residues. With V trimmed by 8 bases and J by 4 bases, 10 bases remained unmatched. The germline V gene has CDR1 MDHEN and CDR2 SYDVKM. In nucleotides, the CDR3 is TGTGCCAGCGGGGGACAGACAAAAACCACCGGGGAGCTGTTTTTT. Translation gives CASGGQTKTTGELFF.

The rearrangement joins TRBV11-2 to TRBJ2-7, with 8 bases fitting TRBD1. Germline V lookup: CDR1 SGHAT, CDR2 FQNNGV. V shed 5 bases, J shed 4 bases, and the junction held 13 bases outside the gene matches. The CDR3 contains 16 residues. As DNA, the CDR3 is TGTGCCAGCAGCCTAATGGGTGGGACAGGCCCTTACGAGCAGTACTTC. It is translated as CASSLMGGTGPYEQYF.

This sequence joins TRBV6-5 and TRBJ2-7, with D possibly TRBD2 on 5 matching bases. This CDR3 region has 12 residues. In germline, CDR1 is MNHEY, CDR2 SVGAGI. V lost 6 bases and J lost 3, with 9 bases in between. The CDR3 bases are TGTGCCAGCAGCACCCGGGACTACGAGCAGTACTTC. Translated: CASSTRDYEQYF.

The chain couples TRBV10-1 to TRBJ2-3; 7 nucleotides agree with TRBD1. The CDR3 runs 15 residues. Germline V gene lookup returns CDR1 WNHNN and CDR2 SYGVQD (reference sequence). The V gene end was trimmed by 2 bases and the J gene end by 1 base; junction bases not matched to a gene: 3. This chain's CDR3 is CASSEGTGGTDTQYF. The CDR3 nucleotides are TGCGCCAGCAGTGAGGGCACAGGGGGCACAGATACGCAGTATTTT.

The genes are TRBV25-1 and TRBJ1-5, with no clear D. Germline V gene lookup returns CDR1 MGHDK and CDR2 SYGVNS. The CDR3 covers 14 residues. Between the trimmed V and J ends, which lost 6 bases and 9 bases, there was a span of 18 bases. CDR3 residues: CASSSPSPGSPQHF. The CDR3 DNA sequence: TGTGCCAGCAGCTCACCTAGCCCCGGGTCGCCCCAGCATTTT.

This chain links TRBV7-3 with TRBJ2-3; D may be TRBD1 or TRBD2 (5 bases each). The CDR3 covers 14 residues. V was cut by 2 bases and J by 1 base, with 7 bases left in between. Germline V gene sequence: CDR1 SGHTA, CDR2 FQGTGA. The chain's CDR3 is CASSLLGGTDTQYF. The CDR3, as DNA: TGTGCCAGCAGCTTACTGGGGGGCACAGATACGCAGTATTTT.

This chain links TRBV29-1 with TRBJ2-3; D is ambiguous. This CDR3 spans 13 amino acids. V lost 7 bases and J 0 bases, leaving 11 bases between the germline ends. The germline gives CDR1 SQVTM, CDR2 ANQGSEA. CDR3 nucleotides: TGCAGCGCAAGACTGGACAGCACAGATACGCAGTATTTT. Its translation: CSARLDSTDTQYF.

The chain links TRBV28 to TRBJ2-1; TRBD1 matches 7 bases. The CDR3 totals 15 residues. Per germline, CDR1 MDHEN and CDR2 SYDVKM. V was pared by 2 bases and J by 0 bases, with 1 base of the junction left unmatched. Written as DNA, the CDR3 is TGTGCCAGCAGTTTAGGACAGGCCTCCTACAATGAGCAGTTCTTC. It is translated as CASSLGQASYNEQFF.

The chain joins TRBV4-2 to TRBJ2-3; D possibly matches TRBD1 or TRBD2 (5 bases each). Trimming removed 4 bases at V and 5 bases at J, with 19 bases between. The CDR3 totals 16 residues. Germline V gene data show CDR1 as LGHNA and CDR2 as YNFKEQ. The CDR3 protein is CASSRQPGPLKDTQYF. The CDR3 region has the DNA TGTGCCAGCAGCCGCCAACCGGGACCTCTAAAAGATACGCAGTATTTT.

The chain couples TRBV14 to TRBJ2-1; TRBD1 is a possible D gene (7 bases). Germline V gene sequence: CDR1 SGHDN, CDR2 FVKESK. V was clipped by 1 base and J by 10 bases, with 11 bases between them. The CDR3 is made up of 13 amino acids. CDR3 sequence (DNA): TGTGCCAGCAGCCAAGTCAGGGGGGCGGAGCAGTTCTTC. It codes for CASSQVRGAEQFF.